Below are 10 T cell receptor beta chains sequenced from a single sample in a study of blood T cell repertoires in COVID-19. The assay was immunoSEQ multiplex PCR, and TCRdb's table has in-frame clones only and misses some. The sample yields 120,000 or so clones, roughly 87% seen once. The sample was peripheral blood. Every receptor here comes from a man older than 75 with active or convalescent COVID-19.

This clone has just a few counts. The chain recombines TRBV6-5 with TRBJ1-2; maybe TRBD1 (6 bases). CDR1 and CDR2 from the germline V gene are MNHEY and SVGAGI. Trimming took 6 bases from V and 6 from J, leaving 17 bases between them. The CDR3 sequence is 14 residues long. The CDR3: CASRTSGQGNGYTF. CDR3 in DNA: TGTGCCAGCAGGACCTCAGGGCAGGGGAATGGCTACACCTTC.

This chain joins TRBV18 and TRBJ2-5; TRBD2 aligns across 10 bases. Trimming cost V 5 bases and J 2 bases; bases outside gene matches: 11. The germline gives CDR1 KGHSH, CDR2 LQKENI. This CDR3 contains 17 residues. Here the CDR3 DNA reads TGTGCCAGCTCAATACTAGCGGGATCCGGGCAGCAAGAGACCCAGTACTTC. Residues: CASSILAGSGQQETQYF.

The genes are TRBV3-1 (or the pseudogene TRBV3-2) and TRBJ1-2; 7 bases are a match to TRBD1. Germline V gene sequence: CDR1 LGHDT, CDR2 YNNKEL (reference sequence). The CDR3 has 13 amino acids. V dropped 10 bases and J dropped 6; count of bases not matched to a gene: 11. DNA for the CDR3: TGTGCCACCGAGTCGACAGGGTTTAATGGCTACACCTTC. Translating gives CATESTGFNGYTF.

V usage is TRBV19 and J usage is TRBJ1-2; 9 bases are shared with TRBD1. Germline V gene data show CDR1 as LNHDA and CDR2 as SQIVND (reference sequence). V lost 8 bases to trimming and J lost 8 bases; unmatched junction nucleotides: 9. The CDR3 consists of 13 residues. The CDR3 loop is CASSPRDRAGYTF. The CDR3 DNA follows: TGTGCCAGTTCTCCCAGGGACAGGGCCGGCTACACCTTC.

Only a few counts were recorded for this clone. The rearrangement uses TRBV29-1 and TRBJ1-4; D unresolved. Germline V lookup: CDR1 SQVTM, CDR2 ANQGSEA. Trimming took off 7 bases at V and 0 bases at J, with 9 bases between the two ends. This CDR3 has 13 residues. CDR3 sequence (DNA): TGCAGCGGAGCGGGTGCAACTAATGAAAAACTGTTTTTT. Its translation is CSGAGATNEKLFF.

The gene calls are TRBV18 and TRBJ1-2; D call uncertain. V lost 0 bases, J lost 0 bases, and 8 bases lay in between. Germline lookup yields CDR1 KGHSH and CDR2 LQKENI. The CDR3 consists of 15 residues. As DNA, the CDR3 is TGTGCCAGCTCACCACCACCCAGAACTAACTATGGCTACACCTTC. It specifies CASSPPPRTNYGYTF.

The chain recombines TRBV27 with TRBJ2-5; 7 bases line up with TRBD2. The germline gives CDR1 MNHEY, CDR2 SMNVEV (reference sequence). This CDR3 region has 16 residues. Losses at the gene ends were 4 bases for V and 5 bases for J; bases not matched to a gene: 13. The CDR3 sequence is CASSSPAGEIGETQYF. In DNA form, the CDR3 reads TGTGCCAGCAGTTCTCCTGCGGGGGAGATCGGGGAGACCCAGTACTTC.

The J gene is TRBJ1-3, the V gene TRBV19; D possibly corresponds to TRBD1 (5 bases). Trimming pared 5 bases from V and 0 bases from J, leaving 11 bases between. CDR3 length equals 15 residues. CDR1 is LNHDA, CDR2 SQIVND, per germline (reference sequence). The CDR3 region has the DNA TGTGCCAGTAGTTTTAGGACAAACTCTGGAAACACCATATATTTT. Encoded protein: CASSFRTNSGNTIYF.

The chain is built from TRBV14 and TRBJ2-5, with 12 bases identical to TRBD2. The CDR3 contains 18 residues. The V gene's germline CDR1 is SGHDN and CDR2 FVKESK. Trimming at V came to 0 bases and at J to 2 bases, leaving 7 bases not matched to a gene. This CDR3 reads CASSQDRTSGGIQETQYF. The CDR3 DNA reads TGTGCCAGCAGCCAAGATCGCACTAGCGGGGGGATTCAAGAGACCCAGTACTTC.

In its sample, this clone was seen once. The V gene is TRBV29-1, the J gene TRBJ2-3; 10 nucleotides agree with TRBD2. The CDR3 runs 14 residues. Germline assignment: CDR1 SQVTM and CDR2 ANQGSEA. The trim removed 6 bases at V and 1 base at J, leaving 4 bases unmatched. CDR3 bases: TGCAGCGTCGCAGGGACTAGCGGCACAGATACGCAGTATTTT. Translating it yields CSVAGTSGTDTQYF.